This record concerns one T cell receptor (beta chain) sequence. The entry originates in a study of OX40 agonist ivuxolimab in advanced cancers. The method was immunoSEQ multiplex PCR; TCRdb's version includes in-frame clones alone and lacks a portion of them. The sample lists about 79,000 clones; 91% were seen once. Deletions cut 2 bases from V and 2 bases from J, with 12 bases between. Per the germline V gene, CDR1 is MNHEY and CDR2 is SMNVEV (reference sequence). This CDR3 has 15 residues. The source of this sequence is an adult with an advanced solid tumor such as melanoma, head and neck, liver or kidney cancer. The rearrangement uses TRBV27 and TRBJ1-1; weak D call: TRBD1 (5 bases). This specimen consisted of CD4+ or CD8+ T cells sorted from blood, obtained in a trial of the OX40 agonist ivuxolimab. The CDR3 region has the DNA TGTGCCAGCAGTTTAGGGGGGTGGGGAAACACTGAAGCTTTCTTT. Translation gives CASSLGGWGNTEAFF.